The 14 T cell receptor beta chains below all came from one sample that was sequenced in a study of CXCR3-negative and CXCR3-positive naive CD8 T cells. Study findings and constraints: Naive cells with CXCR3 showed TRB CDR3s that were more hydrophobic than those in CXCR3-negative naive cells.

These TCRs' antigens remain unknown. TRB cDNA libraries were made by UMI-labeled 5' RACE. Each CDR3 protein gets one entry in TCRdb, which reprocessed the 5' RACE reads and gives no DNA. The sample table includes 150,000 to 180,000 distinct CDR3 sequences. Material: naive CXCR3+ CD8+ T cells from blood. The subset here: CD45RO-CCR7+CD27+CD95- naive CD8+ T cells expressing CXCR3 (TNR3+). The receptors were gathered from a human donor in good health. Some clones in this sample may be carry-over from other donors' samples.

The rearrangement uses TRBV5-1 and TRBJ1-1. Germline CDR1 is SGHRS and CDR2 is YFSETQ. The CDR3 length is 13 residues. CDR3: CASSFDGFSEAFF. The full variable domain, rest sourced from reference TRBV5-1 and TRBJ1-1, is KAGVTQTPRYLIKTRGQQVTLSCSPISGHRSVSWYQQTPGQGLQFLFEYFSETQRNKGNFPGRFSGRQFSNSRSEMNVSTLELGDSALYLCASSFDGFSEAFFGQGTRLTVV.

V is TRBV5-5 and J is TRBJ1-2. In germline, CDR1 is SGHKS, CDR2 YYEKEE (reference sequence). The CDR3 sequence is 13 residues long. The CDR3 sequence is CASSLVGEGGYTF.

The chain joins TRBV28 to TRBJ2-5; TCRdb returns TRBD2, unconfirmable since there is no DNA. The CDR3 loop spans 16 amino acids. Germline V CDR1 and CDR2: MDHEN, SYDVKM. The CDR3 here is CASSLEGLAGVETQYF. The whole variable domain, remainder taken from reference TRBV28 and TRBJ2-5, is DVKVTQSSRYLVKRTGEKVFLECVQDMDHENMFWYRQDPGLGLRLIYFSYDVKMKEKGDIPEGYSVSREKKERFSLILESASTNQTSMYLCASSLEGLAGVETQYFGPGTRLLVL.

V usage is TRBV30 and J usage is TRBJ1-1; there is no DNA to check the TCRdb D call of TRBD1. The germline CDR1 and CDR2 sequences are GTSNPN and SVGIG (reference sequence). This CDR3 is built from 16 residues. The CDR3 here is CARTGTGVGGNTEAFF.

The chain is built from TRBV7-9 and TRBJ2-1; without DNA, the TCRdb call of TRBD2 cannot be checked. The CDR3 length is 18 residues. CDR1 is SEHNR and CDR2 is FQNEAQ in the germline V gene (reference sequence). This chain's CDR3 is CASSTRLFGPDAADEQFF.

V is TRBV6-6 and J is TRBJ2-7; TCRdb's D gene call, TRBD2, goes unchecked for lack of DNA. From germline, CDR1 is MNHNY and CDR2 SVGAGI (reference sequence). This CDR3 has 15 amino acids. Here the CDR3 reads CASSYYSGNSYEQYF.

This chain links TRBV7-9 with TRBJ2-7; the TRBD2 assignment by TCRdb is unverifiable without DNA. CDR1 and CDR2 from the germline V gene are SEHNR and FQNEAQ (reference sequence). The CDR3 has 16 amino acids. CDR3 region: CASSTGLAPTSYEQYF.

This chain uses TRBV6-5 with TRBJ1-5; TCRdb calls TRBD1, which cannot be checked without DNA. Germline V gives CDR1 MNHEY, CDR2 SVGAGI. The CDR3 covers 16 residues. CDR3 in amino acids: CASSPRDRERDQPQHF.

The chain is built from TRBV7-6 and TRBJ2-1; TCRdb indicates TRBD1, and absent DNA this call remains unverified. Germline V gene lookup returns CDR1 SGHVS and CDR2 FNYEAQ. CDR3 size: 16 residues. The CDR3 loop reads CASSRPTGQGEYGQFF.

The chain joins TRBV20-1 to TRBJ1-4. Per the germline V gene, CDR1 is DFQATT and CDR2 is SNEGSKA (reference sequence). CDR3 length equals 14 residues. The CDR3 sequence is CSARVLDRDEKLFF.

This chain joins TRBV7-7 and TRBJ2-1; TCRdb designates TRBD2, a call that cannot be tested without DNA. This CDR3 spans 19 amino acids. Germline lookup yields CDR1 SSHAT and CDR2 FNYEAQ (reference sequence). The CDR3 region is CASSFVPQTAVVTYNEQFF.

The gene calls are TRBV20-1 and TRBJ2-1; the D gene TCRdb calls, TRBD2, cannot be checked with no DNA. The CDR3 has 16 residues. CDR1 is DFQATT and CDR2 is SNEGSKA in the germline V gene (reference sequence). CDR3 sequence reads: CSARVGLAGGYNEQFF.

CDR3 sequence reads: CAIAPGLASEQYF. The rearrangement uses TRBV15 and TRBJ2-7; no DNA is available, so the TRBD2 call from TCRdb remains unchecked. Germline V gene lookup returns CDR1 LNHNV and CDR2 YYDKDF (reference sequence). CDR3 length: 13 residues. The full variable domain, its missing parts supplied by reference TRBV15 and TRBJ2-7, is DAMVIQNPRYQVTQFGKPVTLSCSQTLNHNVMYWYQQKSSQAPKLLFHYYDKDFNNEADTPDNFQSRRPNTSFCFLDIRSPGLGDTAMYLCAIAPGLASEQYFGPGTRLTVT.

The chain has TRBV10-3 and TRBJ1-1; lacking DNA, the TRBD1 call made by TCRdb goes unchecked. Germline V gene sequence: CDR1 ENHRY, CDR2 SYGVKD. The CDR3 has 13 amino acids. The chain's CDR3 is CAAQGPVDTEAFF.